This entry lists 23 T cell receptor beta chains sequenced from one sample in a study of blood T cell repertoires in COVID-19. TCRdb's copy holds only in-frame clones and misses some; the assay was immunoSEQ multiplex PCR. Among 35,000 to 45,000 clones listed, around 85% were seen once. What was sequenced was peripheral blood. These receptors were collected from a man between 60 and 75 years old with acute or convalescent COVID-19.

The V gene is TRBV6-5, the J gene TRBJ1-6, with TRBD1 matching over 11 bases. The germline V gene has CDR1 MNHEY and CDR2 SVGAGI. V was pared by 4 bases and J by 10 bases, with 6 bases of the junction left unmatched. This CDR3 spans 15 amino acids. In DNA form, the CDR3 reads TGTGCCAGCAGTTCCCTCGGGACAGGGGGATCACCCCTCCACTTT. It is translated as CASSSLGTGGSPLHF.

This chain uses TRBV4-2 with TRBJ2-2; 7 positions match TRBD2. The trim removed 10 bases at V and 4 bases at J, leaving 15 bases unmatched. The germline CDR1 and CDR2 sequences are LGHNA and YNFKEQ. The CDR3 consists of 16 residues. The CDR3 protein is CATGEAGEVGTGELFF. In nucleotides, the CDR3 is TGTGCCACGGGGGAGGCGGGGGAGGTAGGCACCGGGGAGCTGTTTTTT.

The CDR3 coding sequence is TGTGCCAGCGTACTAGCGGGAGGCAAAAACATTCAGTACTTC. Its translation is CASVLAGGKNIQYF. The chain is built from TRBV5-8 and TRBJ2-4, with 12 bases that match TRBD2. This CDR3 has 14 amino acids. V lost 7 bases to trimming and J lost 3 bases; unmatched junction nucleotides: 2. Germline V gives CDR1 SGHTS, CDR2 YDEGEE.

In DNA form, the CDR3 reads TGTGCCAGCGCGGACAACTACGAGCAGTACTTC. Translated, it gives CASADNYEQYF. The chain employs TRBV2 and TRBJ2-7; D possibly corresponds to TRBD1 (5 bases). CDR3 size: 11 residues. V was pared by 8 bases and J by 3 bases, with 8 bases between. Germline lookup yields CDR1 SNHLY and CDR2 FYNNEI.

V gene TRBV27 combines with J gene TRBJ1-4; D gene ambiguous. V lost 0 bases, J lost 2 bases, and 7 bases lay in between. The CDR3 runs to 15 residues. Per the germline V gene, CDR1 is MNHEY and CDR2 is SMNVEV (reference sequence). The CDR3 region is CASSLSLSTNEKLFF. The CDR3 region has the DNA TGTGCCAGCAGTTTATCCCTAAGCACTAATGAAAAACTGTTTTTT. The entire variable domain, with the rest obtained from reference TRBV27 and TRBJ1-4, is as follows: EAQVTQNPRYLITVTGKKLTVTCSQNMNHEYMSWYRQDPGLGLRQIYYSMNVEVTDKGDVPEGYKVSRKEKRNFPLILESPSPNQTSLYFCASSLSLSTNEKLFFGSGTQLSVL.

The chain recombines TRBV7-3 with TRBJ2-3, with 10 bases lining up with TRBD2. The CDR3 is made up of 17 amino acids. The ends lost 2 bases at V and 3 bases at J; junction bases unmatched: 8. Germline values: CDR1 SGHTA, CDR2 FQGTGA. The CDR3 DNA follows: TGTGCCAGCAGCTTAGGACTAGCGGTTGAGGTTACAGATACGCAGTATTTT. Amino acid sequence: CASSLGLAVEVTDTQYF.

This clone was found once. The V and J genes are TRBV5-6 and TRBJ2-3; 11 bases map to TRBD1. The CDR3 has 17 residues. The V gene end was trimmed by 5 bases and the J gene end by 7 bases; junction bases not matched to a gene: 15. Germline loops: CDR1 SGHDT, CDR2 YYEEEE. CDR3 sequence: CASSQWARTGGMNTQYF. In nucleotides, the CDR3 is TGTGCCAGCAGTCAGTGGGCAAGGACAGGGGGCATGAATACGCAGTATTTT.

The rearrangement links TRBV7-3 to TRBJ2-5; D might be TRBD1 (6 bases). V was cut by 4 bases and J by 5 bases, with 17 bases left in between. This CDR3 is 15 amino acids long. Germline values: CDR1 SGHTA, CDR2 FQGTGA. For the CDR3, the DNA is TGTGCCAGCAGCTCACAGGGAACATGGGGGGAGACCCAGTACTTC. Amino acids: CASSSQGTWGETQYF.

This clone was recorded only once. J is TRBJ1-5 and V is TRBV6-2 or TRBV6-3, with 8 bases identical to TRBD1. Germline V gives CDR1 MNHEY, CDR2 SVGEGT. The CDR3 loop spans 15 amino acids. V lost 2 bases to trimming and J lost 8 bases; unmatched junction nucleotides: 8. CDR3 DNA sequence: TGTGCCAGCAGTTACAGGGACAGGCCAGTGGAGCCCCAGCATTTT. This codes for CASSYRDRPVEPQHF.

The count of this clone is one. The chain joins TRBV27 to TRBJ2-5; D gene ambiguous. Deletions cut 3 bases from V and 5 bases from J, with 19 bases between. CDR3 size: 16 residues. Germline-derived CDR1 and CDR2 are MNHEY and SMNVEV (reference sequence). The CDR3 spells CASSFFSTDPRETQYF. The CDR3 bases are TGTGCCAGCAGTTTTTTTAGTACAGACCCCCGGGAGACCCAGTACTTC.

The chain links TRBV28 to TRBJ2-5; TRBD2 agrees at 8 bases. CDR1 is MDHEN, CDR2 SYDVKM, per germline. V was pared by 5 bases and J by 1 base, with 3 bases of the junction left unmatched. The CDR3 totals 14 residues. The chain's CDR3 is CASSRREGQETQYF. Here the CDR3 DNA reads TGTGCCAGCAGTCGACGGGAGGGCCAAGAGACCCAGTACTTC.

V usage is TRBV18 and J usage is TRBJ1-1; D possibly corresponds to TRBD1 (5 bases). Germline values: CDR1 KGHSH, CDR2 LQKENI. V was cut by 2 bases and J by 4 bases, with 8 bases left in between. The CDR3 extends over 13 amino acids. CDR3 nucleotides: TGTGCCAGCTCACCAAGCCAGGGCACTGAAGCTTTCTTT. Its protein is CASSPSQGTEAFF.

The V and J genes are TRBV6-2 or TRBV6-3 and TRBJ2-5, with D perhaps TRBD2 (5 bases). The CDR3 is 15 residues long. Germline-derived CDR1 and CDR2 are MNHEY and SVGEGT. Trimming left V 2 bases short and J 7 bases short, with 17 bases between. The CDR3: CASSYRSGWGATQYF. CDR3 bases: TGTGCCAGCAGTTACAGGTCGGGGTGGGGAGCGACCCAGTACTTC.

The chain couples TRBV9 to TRBJ1-3; TRBD1 agrees at 7 bases. The CDR3 sequence is 15 residues long. CDR1 is SGDLS and CDR2 is YYNGEE in the germline V gene. V lost 5 bases to trimming and J lost 0 bases; unmatched junction nucleotides: 5. CDR3 sequence: CASSPDRHSGNTIYF. DNA for the CDR3: TGTGCCAGCAGTCCGGACAGGCACTCTGGAAACACCATATATTTT.

In its sample, this clone was seen a few times. The chain uses TRBV27 and TRBJ1-2, with TRBD1 matching 8 bases. CDR3 length: 14 amino acids. The ends lost 8 bases at V and 2 bases at J; junction bases unmatched: 7. CDR1 is MNHEY, CDR2 SMNVEV, per germline (reference sequence). The DNA for the CDR3 is TGTGCCAGCTCAACAGGGGGTCAAAACTATGGCTACACCTTC. It translates to CASSTGGQNYGYTF.

The V call is TRBV6-5, the J call TRBJ1-2, with D hard to call. CDR3 length: 14 residues. Germline CDR1 reads MNHEY; CDR2 reads SVGAGI. The V end was cut by 5 bases, the J end by 4 bases, with 14 bases between. The CDR3 here is CASSPSVAGYGYTF. For the CDR3, the DNA is TGTGCCAGCAGTCCCTCGGTAGCCGGCTATGGCTACACCTTC.

This clone was found once. The chain has TRBV6-2 or TRBV6-3 and TRBJ2-3; D gene ambiguous. The V end lost 5 bases, the J end lost 6 bases, and 9 bases lay between the germline ends. The CDR3 extends over 12 amino acids. Germline CDR1 and CDR2: MNHEY and SVGEGT. This chain's CDR3 is CASSLSLDTQYF. For the CDR3, the DNA is TGTGCCAGCAGTCTCTCACTGGATACGCAGTATTTT.

V gene TRBV9 combines with J gene TRBJ2-1; no firm D call. Germline V CDR1 and CDR2: SGDLS, YYNGEE. CDR3 size: 17 residues. V was trimmed by 0 bases and J by 2 bases, leaving 15 bases between them. Here the CDR3 reads CASSVEVGSNTYNEQFF. Here the CDR3 DNA reads TGTGCCAGCAGCGTAGAAGTCGGGTCTAACACCTACAATGAGCAGTTCTTC.

The rearrangement joins TRBV2 to TRBJ2-2; 7 bases map to TRBD2. The CDR3 spans 15 residues. The V gene end was trimmed by 10 bases and the J gene end by 6 bases; junction bases not matched to a gene: 14. Germline CDR1 is SNHLY and CDR2 is FYNNEI. The DNA of the CDR3 is TGTGCCACCAAGAGAGGGCTAGCGGCGGCCGGGGAGCTGTTTTTT. Translation gives CATKRGLAAAGELFF.

V gene TRBV7-3 combines with J gene TRBJ2-5; perhaps TRBD2 as D (5 bases). Trimming took 3 bases from V and 5 from J, leaving 13 bases between them. Germline assignment: CDR1 SGHTA and CDR2 FQGTGA. CDR3 length: 14 amino acids. The CDR3 DNA reads TGTGCCAGCAGCTTGAGAGGAGGTTGGGAGACCCAGTACTTC. Its protein is CASSLRGGWETQYF.

The chain recombines TRBV19 with TRBJ1-2, with D possibly matching TRBD1 (6 bases). Per the germline V gene, CDR1 is LNHDA and CDR2 is SQIVND (reference sequence). The V end lost 8 bases, the J end lost 7 bases, and 26 bases lay between the germline ends. The CDR3 is 16 residues long. CDR3 coding DNA: TGTGCCAGTGGAGCCGGGACAAGCACTAGTAAGGCTGGCTACACCTTC. This gives the protein CASGAGTSTSKAGYTF.

This clone was recorded once. This rearrangement joins TRBV5-1 to TRBJ2-7, with D maybe TRBD2 (6 bases). Trimming removed 4 bases from V and 4 bases from J, with 12 bases in between. Looked up from germline, CDR1 is SGHRS and CDR2 is YFSETQ. This CDR3 has 13 residues. The CDR3 spells CASSQVGGYEQYF. CDR3 sequence (DNA): TGCGCCAGCAGCCAGGTTGGGGGGTACGAGCAGTACTTC.

The V call is TRBV15, the J call TRBJ2-7, with D possibly TRBD1 on 6 matching bases. Germline CDR1 LNHNV, CDR2 YYDKDF (reference sequence). The CDR3 loop spans 11 amino acids. V lost 9 bases and J 6 bases, leaving 12 bases between the germline ends. CDR3 sequence reads: CATIRDIEQYF. DNA for the CDR3: TGTGCCACAATCCGGGACATCGAGCAGTACTTC. The whole variable domain, filled in from reference TRBV15 and TRBJ2-7, reads DAMVIQNPRYQVTQFGKPVTLSCSQTLNHNVMYWYQQKSSQAPKLLFHYYDKDFNNEADTPDNFQSRRPNTSFCFLDIRSPGLGDTAMYLCATIRDIEQYFGPGTRLTVT.